The text below deals with one TCR beta chain. Antigen: not known. A sample-barcoded 5' primer and a J-beta primer mix were used in a second PCR of about 7 to 12 cycles. A single record per CDR3 protein comes from TCRdb applying MiXCR to the 5' RACE reads. The repertoire holds some 760,000 distinct CDR3 sequences, just under 25% seen once, with 9.4% in the top ten. The data belong to a study of blood T cells in healthy people across ages. The study's findings and limits: Percentage of naive T cells showed a strong correlation with TCR beta diversity.

Trimming shortened V by 1 base and J by 6 bases, and 9 bases separated the two germline ends. CDR1 is LGHDT, CDR2 YNNKEL, per germline (reference sequence). The CDR3 has 13 amino acids. Healthy Caucasian individuals from Russia aged roughly 6 to 90 were enrolled as donors. These same records also appear under a second study, on T cells of mothers and their children.

The rearrangement links TRBV3-1 to TRBJ2-5; possible D gene TRBD1, 6 bases. This TCR came from a boy between 5 and 17 years old in good health. The specimen sequenced was blood. Written as DNA, the CDR3 is TGTGCCAGCAGCCAAGCACAGGGACAGACCCAGTACTTC. This codes for CASSQAQGQTQYF.